The 16 T cell receptor beta chains given below trace back to one sample, sequenced in a study of cytomegalovirus exposure and HLA in healthy donors. It was with 60 Vbeta and 13 Jbeta primers that the PCR ran. Assay: immunoSEQ multiplex PCR; the TCRdb copy retains only in-frame clones and omits some. The repertoire holds about 110,000 clones, with under 80% as singletons. The sample consisted of PBMCs. The receptors derive from a woman between 45 and 65 years old in good health and CMV-seropositive.

The chain has TRBV6-4 and TRBJ2-3; D gene unclear. The V and J ends lost 3 bases and 2 bases respectively, with 12 bases between them. CDR1 and CDR2 (germline): MRHNA, SNTAGT. The CDR3 extends over 15 amino acids. For the CDR3, the DNA is TGTGCCAGCAGTGAGACTCCTGCCTTCACAGATACGCAGTATTTT. This gives the protein CASSETPAFTDTQYF.

The chain employs TRBV7-2 and TRBJ1-4; D might be TRBD1 (6 bases). The V and J ends lost 3 bases and 8 bases respectively, with 16 bases between them. The CDR3 is 15 residues long. CDR1 is SGHTA, CDR2 FQGNSA, per germline. The CDR3 DNA sequence: TGTGCCAGCAGCTTTCTCAGGGGAGTCGAGGAAAAACTGTTTTTT. Encoded protein: CASSFLRGVEEKLFF.

The chain uses TRBV7-2 and TRBJ2-2, with D unresolved. Trimming left V 5 bases short and J 2 bases short, with 9 bases between. CDR3 length: 14 residues. Looked up from germline, CDR1 is SGHTA and CDR2 is FQGNSA. Here the CDR3 reads CASSMPTNTGELFF. The CDR3 bases are TGTGCCAGCAGCATGCCGACTAACACCGGGGAGCTGTTTTTT.

The chain employs TRBV7-2 and TRBJ2-5, with 12 bases identical to TRBD2. Germline CDR1 is SGHTA and CDR2 is FQGNSA. The CDR3 is 16 residues long. The trim removed 1 base at V and 8 bases at J, leaving 8 bases unmatched. In nucleotides, the CDR3 is TGTGCCAGCAGCTTAGGGACTAGCGGGGACCCCAGAACCCAGTACTTC. Amino acids: CASSLGTSGDPRTQYF.

This sequence joins TRBV21-1 and TRBJ1-5. TRBV21-1 represents a pseudogene. This CDR3 is built from 16 residues. The CDR3 protein is CASSRRGGLNNQPQHF. In nucleotides, the CDR3 is TGTGCCAGCAGCCGTCGGGGTGGGTTGAACAATCAGCCCCAGCATTTT.

The chain joins TRBV5-4 to TRBJ2-6; D ambiguous. Trimming shortened V by 0 bases and J by 4 bases, and 11 bases separated the two germline ends. This CDR3 has 16 residues. Looked up from germline, CDR1 is SGHNT and CDR2 is YYREEE (reference sequence). DNA for the CDR3: TGTGCCAGCAGCTTGGACTCTTCAACCGGGGCCAACGTCCTGACTTTC. Amino acid sequence: CASSLDSSTGANVLTF.

This clone was picked up many times. The chain joins TRBV7-2 to TRBJ2-3, with TRBD1 identical over 7 bases. The CDR3 length is 15 residues. The V gene end was trimmed by 5 bases and the J gene end by 11 bases; junction bases not matched to a gene: 16. The germline gives CDR1 SGHTA, CDR2 FQGNSA. CDR3 in amino acids: CASSPRDRFPFEQYF. The CDR3 region has the DNA TGTGCCAGCAGCCCGAGGGACAGATTTCCTTTTGAGCAGTATTTT. The variable domain in full, completed from reference TRBV7-2 and TRBJ2-3, reads GAGVSQSPSNKVTEKGKDVELRCDPISGHTALYWYRQSLGQGLEFLIYFQGNSAPDKSGLPSDRFSAERTGGSVSTLTIQRTQQEDSAVYLCASSPRDRFPFEQYFGPGTRLTVL.

The V call is TRBV4-1, the J call TRBJ1-6; the match to TRBD1 covers 8 bases. Germline CDR1 and CDR2: MGHRA and YSYEKL. The V gene end was trimmed by 4 bases and the J gene end by 9 bases; junction bases not matched to a gene: 8. The CDR3 consists of 15 residues. CDR3 protein: CASSPRGQGGSPLHF. The DNA of the CDR3 is TGCGCCAGCAGCCCCAGAGGACAGGGAGGTTCACCCCTCCACTTT.

This clone was detected only once. The rearrangement joins TRBV4-1 to TRBJ2-7, with 12 bases that match TRBD1. Germline loops: CDR1 MGHRA, CDR2 YSYEKL. Unmatched junction bases numbered 10, after V lost 6 bases and J lost 7 bases. The CDR3 is 15 amino acids. The CDR3 coding sequence is TGCGCCAGCAGTCCGGGACAGGGGGCCATGGGTGAGCAGTACTTC. Translation gives CASSPGQGAMGEQYF.

There are a few counts of this clone. The V and J genes are TRBV2 and TRBJ2-5, with 10 bases matching TRBD1. The V gene's germline CDR1 is SNHLY and CDR2 FYNNEI. V was clipped by 4 bases and J by 4 bases; unmatched bases: 3. This CDR3 spans 14 amino acids. CDR3 amino acids: CASSVGQGVETQYF. The CDR3 DNA is TGTGCCAGCAGTGTAGGACAGGGGGTAGAGACCCAGTACTTC.

This clone turned up a few times. The chain employs TRBV6-5 and TRBJ2-3; D not resolved. This CDR3 region has 14 residues. Trimming cost V 5 bases and J 0 bases, with 9 bases left between them. Germline CDR1 reads MNHEY; CDR2 reads SVGAGI. The CDR3 DNA reads TGTGCCAGCAGTGGCTCTTCTAGCACAGATACGCAGTATTTT. Its translation is CASSGSSSTDTQYF.

This sequence joins TRBV6-4 and TRBJ2-2; 8 positions agree with TRBD1. The CDR3 spans 20 residues. CDR1 MRHNA and CDR2 SNTAGT come from the germline V gene. V trimming: 6 bases; J trimming: 0 bases; junction bases outside the gene matches: 18. The CDR3 nucleotides are TGTGCCAGCAGCCATCGGGACAGGCATAAGGGAGTCTCGAACACCGGGGAGCTGTTTTTT. As protein: CASSHRDRHKGVSNTGELFF.

The chain carries TRBV11-2 and TRBJ2-2; maybe TRBD1 (6 bases). Germline lookup yields CDR1 SGHAT and CDR2 FQNNGV. Trimming took off 3 bases at V and 0 bases at J, with 11 bases between the two ends. The CDR3 is 16 amino acids. The CDR3 sequence is CASSLMGHSNTGELFF. For the CDR3, the DNA is TGTGCCAGCAGCTTGATGGGACATTCGAACACCGGGGAGCTGTTTTTT.

The chain joins TRBV6-6 to TRBJ2-1; TRBD2 agrees at 12 bases. V was clipped by 2 bases and J by 4 bases; unmatched bases: 0. The CDR3 consists of 15 residues. CDR1 is MNHNY, CDR2 SVGAGI, per germline (reference sequence). The CDR3 region is CASSYGLAGYNEQFF. In DNA form, the CDR3 reads TGTGCCAGCAGTTACGGACTAGCGGGGTACAATGAGCAGTTCTTC.

The chain employs TRBV11-3 and TRBJ2-1, with a possible D match to TRBD1 (6 bases). V lost 5 bases, J lost 3 bases, and 14 bases lay in between. This CDR3 region has 15 residues. Germline V CDR1 and CDR2: SGHNT, YENEEA. CDR3 DNA sequence: TGTGCCAGCAGCCCAGGAAAAGGGGGCTACAATGAGCAGTTCTTC. Its protein is CASSPGKGGYNEQFF.

This clone has a handful of counts. This chain joins TRBV6-1 and TRBJ2-1; D is undetermined. This CDR3 is built from 15 residues. V lost 2 bases and J lost 2, with 10 bases in between. CDR1 and CDR2 from the germline V gene are MNHNS and SASEGT. CDR3 bases: TGTGCCAGCAGTGAAAGGCGGAGTACCTACAATGAGCAGTTCTTC. Its translation is CASSERRSTYNEQFF.